This T cell receptor (beta chain) derives from a study of T cells in localized non-small cell lung cancer. Profiled with immunoSEQ multiplex PCR; TCRdb holds only in-frame clones, not every one. In the table there are nearly 900 clones, roughly 22% of which are singletons. V was pared by 4 bases and J by 0 bases, with 3 bases of the junction left unmatched. The CDR3 contains 15 residues. Germline values: CDR1 SGHDN, CDR2 FVKESK. This receptor was identified in a female donor aged 60 or older with stage II squamous cell lung carcinoma. The sample here was lung tumor tissue, taken before any cancer treatment. The rearrangement links TRBV14 to TRBJ1-1; TRBD1 agrees at 9 bases. CDR3 nucleotide sequence: TGTGCCAGCAGCCTACAGGGGGCTCTGAACACTGAAGCTTTCTTT. It is translated as CASSLQGALNTEAFF.